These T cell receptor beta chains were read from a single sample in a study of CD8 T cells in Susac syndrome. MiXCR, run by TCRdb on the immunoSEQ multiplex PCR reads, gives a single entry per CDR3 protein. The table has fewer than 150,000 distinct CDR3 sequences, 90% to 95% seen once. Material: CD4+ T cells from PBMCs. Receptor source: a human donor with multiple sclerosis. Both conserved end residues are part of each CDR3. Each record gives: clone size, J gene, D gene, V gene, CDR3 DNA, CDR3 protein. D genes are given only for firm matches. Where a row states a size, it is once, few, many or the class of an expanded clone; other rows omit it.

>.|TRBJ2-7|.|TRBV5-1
TGCGCCAGCAGCTCGGGCAGGGGTTACGAGCAGTACTTC
CASSSGRGYEQYF
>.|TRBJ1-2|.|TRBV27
TGTGCCAGCAGTTTAGTAAGAGGGGGCTATGGCTACACCTTC
CASSLVRGGYGYTF
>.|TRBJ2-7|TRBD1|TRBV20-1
TGCAGTGCCAACCGGGACAGGAGGTACGAGCAGTACTTC
CSANRDRRYEQYF
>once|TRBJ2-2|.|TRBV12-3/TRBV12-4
TGTGCCAGCAGTTTAGCAGGGGTGAACACCGGGGAGCTGTTTTTT
CASSLAGVNTGELFF
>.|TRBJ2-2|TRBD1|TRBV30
TGTGCCTGGATGCGGACAGGGGTTTTCGCCGGGGAGCTGTTTTTT
CAWMRTGVFAGELFF
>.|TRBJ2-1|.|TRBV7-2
TGTGCCAGCAGCTCCACTAGGAATGAGCAGTTCTTC
CASSSTRNEQFF
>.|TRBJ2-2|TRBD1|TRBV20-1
TGCAGTGCTAGAGATCGTATCACAGGGGGCGCGGGCACCGGGGAGCTGTTTTTT
CSARDRITGGAGTGELFF
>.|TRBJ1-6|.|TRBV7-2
TGTGCCAGCAGCCCACTAGGGGCGAATTCACCCCTCCACTTT
CASSPLGANSPLHF
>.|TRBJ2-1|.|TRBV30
TGTGCCTGGAGTGGTGGGGGGGCCTTGAGCAATGAGCAGTTCTTC
CAWSGGGALSNEQFF
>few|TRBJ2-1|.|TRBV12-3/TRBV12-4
TGTGCCAGCAGTTTCCTTAATGAGCAGTTCTTC
CASSFLNEQFF
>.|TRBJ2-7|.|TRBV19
TGTGCCAGTAGTCCCCAGGACATAGCCTACGAGCAGTACTTC
CASSPQDIAYEQYF
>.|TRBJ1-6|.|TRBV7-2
TGTGCCAGCAGCTTAGCCACGGACTCCCCCCTCCACTTT
CASSLATDSPLHF
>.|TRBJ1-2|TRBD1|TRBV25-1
TGTGCCAGCAGTCCCACCCAGGACAGGGAAGGCTACACCTTC
CASSPTQDREGYTF
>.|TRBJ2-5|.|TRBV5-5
TGTGCCAGCAGCTTGGAGCCGGGACAAGAGACCCAGTACTTC
CASSLEPGQETQYF
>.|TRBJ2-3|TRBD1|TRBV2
TGTGCCAGCGTGGACAGGGAAGGAGATACGCAGTATTTT
CASVDREGDTQYF
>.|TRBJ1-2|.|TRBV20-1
TGCAGTGCTAGTTGGGGGGGCGCGGGCTACACCTTC
CSASWGGAGYTF
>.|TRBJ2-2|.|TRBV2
TGTGCCAGCAGTGAACAGGGTCTATACACCGGGGAGCTGTTTTTT
CASSEQGLYTGELFF
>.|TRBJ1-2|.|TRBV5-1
TGCGCCAGCCTCCCGGGCCCGACAAACTATGGCTACACCTTC
CASLPGPTNYGYTF
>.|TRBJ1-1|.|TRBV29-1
TGCAGCGTTGTGCAGAACGCGAACACTGAAGCTTTTTTT
CSVVQNANTEAFF
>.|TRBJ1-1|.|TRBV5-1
TGCGCCAGCAGCCCGGACACCTTGAACACTGAAGCTTTCTTT
CASSPDTLNTEAFF
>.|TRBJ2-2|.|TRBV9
TGTGCCAGCAGCGTCGGGACGGGCAACACCGGGGAGCTGTTTTTT
CASSVGTGNTGELFF
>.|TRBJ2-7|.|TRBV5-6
TGTGCCAGCAGCTTGGGGGATGGGTACGAGCAGTACTTC
CASSLGDGYEQYF
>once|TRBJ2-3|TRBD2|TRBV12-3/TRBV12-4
TGTGCCAGCAGTGGGACTACCCACACAGATACGCAGTATTTT
CASSGTTHTDTQYF
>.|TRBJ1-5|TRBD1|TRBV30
TGTGCCTGGACTCGCTCGGGACAGCGAGACCATCAGCCCCAGCATTTT
CAWTRSGQRDHQPQHF
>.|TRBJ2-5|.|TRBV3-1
TGTGCCAGCAGCCAAGATAGGACGGGGGCTCCCTATGCCCAGTACTTC
CASSQDRTGAPYAQYF
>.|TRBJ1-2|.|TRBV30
TGTGCCTGGAGTCGGCAGGAGAACTATGGCTACACCTTC
CAWSRQENYGYTF
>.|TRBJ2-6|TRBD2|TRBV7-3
TGTGCCAGCAGCTTAAAGGTTACGGGAGGGTGGACTGGGGCCAACGTCCTGACTTTC
CASSLKVTGGWTGANVLTF
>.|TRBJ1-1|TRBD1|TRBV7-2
TGTGCCAGCAGCCAGGGGGTTTGGACTGAAGCTTTCTTT
CASSQGVWTEAFF
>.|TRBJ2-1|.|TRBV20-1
TGCAGTGCTGACCGACCACCCTCTAGTGAGCAGTTCTTC
CSADRPPSSEQFF
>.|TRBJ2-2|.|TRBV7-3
TGTGCCAGCAGCCCTTATGGGGGTGACACCGGGGAGCTGTTTTTT
CASSPYGGDTGELFF
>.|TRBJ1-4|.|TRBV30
TGTGCCTGGAGTGTATTTGGGGGGGACGAAAAACTGTTTTTT
CAWSVFGGDEKLFF
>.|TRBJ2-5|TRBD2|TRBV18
TGTGCCAGCTCACCGGCCAGCGGGGGACCACAAGAGACCCAGTACTTC
CASSPASGGPQETQYF
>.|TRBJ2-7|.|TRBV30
TGTGCCTGGAGAAAGGTACCGGGACTCTACGAGCAGTACTTC
CAWRKVPGLYEQYF
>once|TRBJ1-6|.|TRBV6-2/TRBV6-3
TGTGCCAGCAGTTTGCGACAGGATAATTCACCCCTCCACTTT
CASSLRQDNSPLHF
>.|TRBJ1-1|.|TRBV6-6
TGTGCCAGCAGTTACGCGGCGACAGTCGGAGCTTTCTTT
CASSYAATVGAFF
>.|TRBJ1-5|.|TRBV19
TGTGCCAGTAGTATAGACAGGGCTCAGCCCCAGCATTTT
CASSIDRAQPQHF
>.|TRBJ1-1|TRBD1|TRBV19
TGTGCCAGTAGAGATCCAGGGGGCTCGAACACTGAAGCTTTCTTT
CASRDPGGSNTEAFF
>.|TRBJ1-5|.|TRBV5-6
TGTGCCAGCAGCTTTTCCCGGACGGCTATACGCAATCAGCCCCAGCATTTT
CASSFSRTAIRNQPQHF
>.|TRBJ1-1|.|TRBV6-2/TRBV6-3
TGTGCCAGCAGTTACACAAGGGGCACTGAAGCTTTCTTT
CASSYTRGTEAFF
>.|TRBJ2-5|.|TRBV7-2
TGTGCCAGCAGCTTAGAGGGGTTCCAAGAGACCCAGTACTTC
CASSLEGFQETQYF
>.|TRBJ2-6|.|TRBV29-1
TGCAGCGCCAGACATGGAGGGGCCAACGTCCTGACTTTC
CSARHGGANVLTF
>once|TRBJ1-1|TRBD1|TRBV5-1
TGCGCCAGCAGCTTGGTGGGACAGCACACTGAAGCTTTCTTT
CASSLVGQHTEAFF
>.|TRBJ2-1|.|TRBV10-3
TGTGCCATCAGTTCAAAGGGGGGGGTGGCCCCCGAGCAGTTCTTC
CAISSKGGVAPEQFF
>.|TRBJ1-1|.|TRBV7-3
TGTGCCAGCAGTAAAGCTTATAAGTCCGCAGGGAAGAACACTGAAGCTTTCTTT
CASSKAYKSAGKNTEAFF
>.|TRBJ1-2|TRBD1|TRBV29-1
TGCAGCGTTCAAGGACAGGGTAGGGATGGCTACACCTTC
CSVQGQGRDGYTF
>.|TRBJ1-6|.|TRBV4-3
TGCGCCAGCAGCCCCTTAGGGGGGGTAAAAAATTCACCCCTCCACTTT
CASSPLGGVKNSPLHF
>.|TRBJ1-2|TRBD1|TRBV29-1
TGCAGCGTCAGGAGGGGGCTGGCTAACTATGGCTACACCTTC
CSVRRGLANYGYTF
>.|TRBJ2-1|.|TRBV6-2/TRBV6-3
TGTGCCAGCAGTTACAACAGGGCCCCCTACAATGAGCAGTTCTTC
CASSYNRAPYNEQFF